Listed below are T cell receptor beta chains from one sample, sequenced in a study of blood T cells in healthy people across ages. TCRdb used MiXCR to reprocess the 5' RACE reads, holding one entry per CDR3 protein. The sample comprises 600,000 or so distinct CDR3 sequences, over 20% of which are singletons, and roughly 3.4% rests with the top ten. Sample: blood. The source is a man between 65 and 85 years old in good health. Both conserved end residues are part of each CDR3. The D gene is left open where the match is weak. The size of a clone is reported for some rows only, either as once, few or many, or as a class for expanded clones.

abundance	d_gene	v_gene	j_gene	len	CDR3nt	CDR3aa
few	TRBD2	TRBV7-9	TRBJ2-5	15	TGTGCCAGCAGCTTACCTAGCGGGATCCAAGAGACCCAGTACTTC	CASSLPSGIQETQYF
.	TRBD2	TRBV4-2	TRBJ2-7	14	TGTGCCAGCCGGGAGAGCGGGAGTTTCAACGAGCAGTACTTC	CASRESGSFNEQYF
.	.	TRBV20-1	TRBJ2-3	15	TGCAGTGCTAGGTTCAGGAATAGAGCCACAGATACGCAGTATTTT	CSARFRNRATDTQYF
.	.	TRBV20-1	TRBJ2-4	12	TGCAGTGCTAATTTACTTGGGTACATTCAGTACTTC	CSANLLGYIQYF
few	.	TRBV4-3	TRBJ2-2	16	TGCGCCAGCAGCCAACGGAGGGCGCCGGACACCGGGGAGCTGTTTTTT	CASSQRRAPDTGELFF
.	.	TRBV6-6	TRBJ2-7	13	TGTGCCACCCACCGGGACATCACCTACGAGCAGTACTTC	CATHRDITYEQYF
.	.	TRBV20-1	TRBJ1-4	14	TGCAGTGCTAGGGCGGCGGGGGGCGAGGAAAAACTGCTTTTT	CSARAAGGEEKLLF
few	TRBD2	TRBV29-1	TRBJ2-5	16	TGCAGCGTTGAAGGTTTGGGACTAGCGGGGGAAGAGACCCAGTACTTC	CSVEGLGLAGEETQYF
.	TRBD2	TRBV15	TRBJ2-1	15	TGTGCCACCGCGGGGGGTAGCGGCTCCTACAATGAGCAGTTCTTC	CATAGGSGSYNEQFF
few	TRBD2	TRBV25-1	TRBJ2-4	17	TGTGCCAGCAGCAGCGGGGGGCTCCGGGACAAGAAAAACATTCAGTACTTC	CASSSGGLRDKKNIQYF
.	TRBD2	TRBV18	TRBJ2-1	16	TGTGCCAGCTCACCACGGGTCGCTAGCGGGAGTGATGAGCAGTTCTTC	CASSPRVASGSDEQFF
.	.	TRBV24-1	TRBJ1-5	13	TGTGCCACCAGTGGGGCGTACAATCAGCCCCAGCATTTT	CATSGAYNQPQHF
few	TRBD1	TRBV18	TRBJ1-4	14	TGTGCCAGCTCACCGACAGGGATTCGTGAAAAACTGTTTTTT	CASSPTGIREKLFF
.	.	TRBV2	TRBJ1-2	12	TGTGCCAGCAGTCCCAGCAAGTATGGCTACACCTTC	CASSPSKYGYTF
.	.	TRBV20-1	TRBJ2-3	10	TGCAGTATTAGCACAGATACGCAGTATTTT	CSISTDTQYF
.	.	TRBV20-1	TRBJ2-5	12	TGCAGTGCGGTAGCTTCACAAGAGACCCAGTACTTC	CSAVASQETQYF
.	TRBD1	TRBV13	TRBJ2-7	15	TGTGCCAGCAGCTTAGTACAGGGGGGTACCTACGAGCAGTACTTC	CASSLVQGGTYEQYF
.	TRBD1	TRBV18	TRBJ2-2	16	TGTGCCAGCTCCCTCAGACAGGGGTCGGACACCGGGGAGCTGTTTTTT	CASSLRQGSDTGELFF
.	TRBD2	TRBV2	TRBJ2-1	14	TGTGCCAGCAGCTTTGCGGGAGGGCCGCATGAGCAGTTCTTC	CASSFAGGPHEQFF
few	TRBD2	TRBV9	TRBJ2-2	15	TGTGCCAGCAACGGTGGGGCGGGAGTGACCGGGAAGCTGTTTTTT	CASNGGAGVTGKLFF
.	TRBD1	TRBV30	TRBJ1-2	15	TGTGCCTGGAGTTCTTACGACAGGGGGGACTATGGCTACACCTTC	CAWSSYDRGDYGYTF
few	TRBD1	TRBV6-6	TRBJ2-1	14	TGTGCCAGCAGGGCCGGGACAGGGGACAATGAGCAGTTCTTC	CASRAGTGDNEQFF
.	.	TRBV20-1	TRBJ2-1	15	TGCAGTGCTAGAGATCTTAGGCTCTCCTACAATGAGCAGTTCTTC	CSARDLRLSYNEQFF
.	.	TRBV3-1	TRBJ2-5	14	TGTGCCAGCAGCCAACTCGCCGGACAAGAGACCCAGTACTTC	CASSQLAGQETQYF
.	.	TRBV3-1	TRBJ2-1	16	TGTGCCAGCAGCCAACGTGGGTCACTAGATGGTGATGAGCAGTTCTTC	CASSQRGSLDGDEQFF
few	TRBD1	TRBV20-1	TRBJ2-7	12	TGCAGCCACGACAGGGTGAAGGACGAGCAGTACTTC	CSHDRVKDEQYF
few	.	TRBV7-9	TRBJ2-1	14	TGTGCCAGCAGCAAAGGGGATTGGTACAATGAGCAGTTCTTC	CASSKGDWYNEQFF
.	.	TRBV4-1	TRBJ2-1	15	TGCGCCAGCAGCCAAGATCAAAAGCGGAACAATGAGCAGTTCTTC	CASSQDQKRNNEQFF